A selection of T cell receptor beta chains follows, all from one sample in a study of PD-L1 blockade in urothelial cancer. TCRdb keeps only in-frame clones here, not all; method: immunoSEQ multiplex PCR. Of more than 95,000 clones in the sample, roughly 86% were seen once. Sequenced material: PBMCs, taken around atezolizumab (anti-PD-L1) treatment. These receptors originate from a man over 45 with urothelial cancer. CDR3s include the opening cysteine and the closing phenylalanine or tryptophan. Clone size is shown for a subset of rows, as once, few, many or a class of expanded clone.

clone_size: few; v_call: TRBV14; cdr3_aa: CASSRQTRTSGASSYEQYF
clone_size: -; v_call: TRBV4-1; cdr3_aa: CASSQVRVESNQPQHF
clone_size: few; v_call: TRBV6-1; cdr3_aa: CASSELSTGSPLHF
clone_size: -; v_call: TRBV30; cdr3_aa: CAWSVSGGGYEQYF
clone_size: -; v_call: TRBV23-1; cdr3_aa: CARAEGEGDENTEAFF
clone_size: few; v_call: TRBV6-5; cdr3_aa: CASGTGSGYTF
clone_size: -; v_call: TRBV19; cdr3_aa: CASRNTIWSGTGHPNEQFF
clone_size: few; v_call: TRBV28; cdr3_aa: CASRGRDEAFF
clone_size: -; v_call: TRBV5-1; cdr3_aa: CASSEGGTGTGVEQFF
clone_size: once; v_call: TRBV29-1; cdr3_aa: CSVEFGGSAETQYF
clone_size: -; v_call: TRBV28; cdr3_aa: CASSISQRVGTQYF
clone_size: -; v_call: TRBV28; cdr3_aa: CASSSGPQPGEQYF
clone_size: few; v_call: TRBV5-6; cdr3_aa: CASSSFTDTQYF
clone_size: -; v_call: TRBV6-5; cdr3_aa: CASSYSIAMNTEAFF
clone_size: -; v_call: TRBV18; cdr3_aa: CASSPPRNTEAFF
clone_size: -; v_call: TRBV28; cdr3_aa: CASSPSSTLAGLEQYF
clone_size: -; v_call: TRBV5-1; cdr3_aa: CASSFGLAGGPRAYEQYF
clone_size: -; v_call: TRBV18; cdr3_aa: CASSPIGQSSYNSPLHF
clone_size: -; v_call: TRBV5-1; cdr3_aa: CASSLGPGLTDTQYF
clone_size: -; v_call: TRBV7-8; cdr3_aa: CASSLVLAGSYQETQYF
clone_size: -; v_call: TRBV28; cdr3_aa: CASSGSPGLAVNIQYF
clone_size: -; v_call: TRBV5-5; cdr3_aa: CASSLTGGVNTGELFF
clone_size: -; v_call: TRBV5-1; cdr3_aa: CASSPGTGPSPLHF
clone_size: few; v_call: TRBV6-6; cdr3_aa: CASSYAKTGAQHF
clone_size: -; v_call: TRBV9; cdr3_aa: CASSLTGNTEAFF
clone_size: -; v_call: TRBV6-5; cdr3_aa: CASRTPGGGKEAFF
clone_size: -; v_call: TRBV27; cdr3_aa: CASSLGVEGTQYF
clone_size: many; v_call: TRBV2; cdr3_aa: CASTLQGRAGEQYF
clone_size: -; v_call: TRBV28; cdr3_aa: CASSLGRAPFHQPQHF
clone_size: -; v_call: TRBV30; cdr3_aa: CAWGQPNNYGYTF
clone_size: once; v_call: TRBV4-2; cdr3_aa: CASSQVSTYQETQYF
clone_size: few; v_call: TRBV4-2; cdr3_aa: CASSQDLGTGAYEQYF
clone_size: -; v_call: TRBV19; cdr3_aa: CASSIGTSRNNEQFF
clone_size: -; v_call: TRBV15; cdr3_aa: CATSRVAEIETQYF
clone_size: -; v_call: TRBV9; cdr3_aa: CASSVSTSGTHSYNEQFF
clone_size: -; v_call: TRBV10-3; cdr3_aa: CAARRRDRVGTGANVLTF
clone_size: few; v_call: TRBV5-1; cdr3_aa: CASSERDYYNEQFF
clone_size: -; v_call: TRBV9; cdr3_aa: CASSGTLLAGPTGELFF
clone_size: -; v_call: TRBV19; cdr3_aa: CASSASPGQRYEQYF
clone_size: -; v_call: TRBV25-1; cdr3_aa: CASSETGVFGYTF
clone_size: -; v_call: TRBV28; cdr3_aa: CASSLVQSSPWGYTF
clone_size: -; v_call: TRBV15; cdr3_aa: CATSRDKSGRKETQYF
clone_size: -; v_call: TRBV6-1; cdr3_aa: CASSEYWQGSEAFF
clone_size: -; v_call: TRBV27; cdr3_aa: CASSLVRVPTMVGYTF
clone_size: -; v_call: TRBV9; cdr3_aa: CASSAQPDGSGDEQYF
clone_size: -; v_call: TRBV30; cdr3_aa: CAWSVSNEKLFF
clone_size: few; v_call: TRBV20-1; cdr3_aa: CSASYPTGAFF
clone_size: -; v_call: TRBV25-1; cdr3_aa: CASSASPRDSGETQYF
clone_size: -; v_call: TRBV19; cdr3_aa: CASRTTGSGTGELFF
clone_size: -; v_call: TRBV6-1; cdr3_aa: CASSEGNARPYEQYF
clone_size: -; v_call: TRBV15; cdr3_aa: CATSTPHLRDIHSNQPQHF
clone_size: -; v_call: TRBV7-2; cdr3_aa: CASSLTGQVLEQYF
clone_size: once; v_call: TRBV2; cdr3_aa: CASSSGLPYNEQFF
clone_size: once; v_call: TRBV28; cdr3_aa: CASRQHRGQARYEQYF
clone_size: -; v_call: TRBV27; cdr3_aa: CASSLNWAGGYTF